Listed below are T cell receptor beta chains from one sample, sequenced in a study of blood T cells in healthy people across ages. One entry per CDR3 protein, called by TCRdb with MiXCR from the 5' RACE reads. The profile shows around 1,000,000 distinct CDR3 sequences, more than 30% of them singletons. Sequenced: blood. The receptors come from a man between 18 and 29 years old in good health. Each CDR3 is given with its conserved first and last residue. Fields, in order: J gene, CDR3 length, V gene, D gene, clone size, CDR3 DNA, CDR3 protein. D genes are given only for firm matches. Some rows have no size entry. The others give once, few or many, or a class for an expanded clone.

J: TRBJ1-2
length: 15
V: TRBV30
D: TRBD1
size: .
DNA: TGTGCCTGGAGTGCGACAGGGTCCTCGGGCTATGGCTACACCTTC
CDR3: CAWSATGSSGYGYTF

J: TRBJ1-2
length: 13
V: TRBV20-1
D: .
size: few
DNA: TGCAGTGCTAGAGACCCATCTAACTATGGCTACACCTTC
CDR3: CSARDPSNYGYTF

J: TRBJ1-1
length: 10
V: TRBV2
D: .
size: .
DNA: TGTGCCAGCAGTGAGGTAGTTCCTTTCTTT
CDR3: CASSEVVPFF

J: TRBJ1-1
length: 16
V: TRBV6-2/TRBV6-3
D: TRBD1
size: few
DNA: TGTGCCAGCAGGGAGGAGACAGGGACCATGAACACTGAAGCTTTCTTT
CDR3: CASREETGTMNTEAFF

J: TRBJ1-5
length: 17
V: TRBV6-1
D: TRBD1
size: .
DNA: TGTGCCAGCAGGTCGGACAGGGGCCTCTCTAGCAATCAGCCCCAGCATTTT
CDR3: CASRSDRGLSSNQPQHF

J: TRBJ1-5
length: 15
V: TRBV6-2/TRBV6-3
D: TRBD1
size: .
DNA: TGTGCCAGCAGTTACGTCGGGACAGGGAATCAGCCCCAGCATTTT
CDR3: CASSYVGTGNQPQHF

J: TRBJ2-7
length: 15
V: TRBV12-3/TRBV12-4
D: .
size: few
DNA: TGTGCCAGCAGTCACCGCCGGGACTCCTCCTACGAGCAGTACTTC
CDR3: CASSHRRDSSYEQYF

J: TRBJ1-3
length: 15
V: TRBV6-5
D: .
size: once
DNA: TGTGCCAGCAGAATGGACACCCTCTCTGGAAACACCATATATTTT
CDR3: CASRMDTLSGNTIYF

J: TRBJ1-2
length: 14
V: TRBV5-1
D: TRBD1
size: .
DNA: TGCGCCAGCAGCCCCAAAGGGACAGCCAAGAGATACACCTTC
CDR3: CASSPKGTAKRYTF

J: TRBJ2-3
length: 14
V: TRBV7-9
D: .
size: few
DNA: TGTGCCAGCAGCTTTAAGACTAGCACAGATACGCAGTATTTT
CDR3: CASSFKTSTDTQYF

J: TRBJ1-1
length: 15
V: TRBV12-3/TRBV12-4
D: .
size: .
DNA: TGTGCCAGCACCATAAGGGGTACCTCGAACACTGAAGCTTTCTTT
CDR3: CASTIRGTSNTEAFF

J: TRBJ1-1
length: 13
V: TRBV27
D: .
size: once
DNA: TGTGCCAGCAGTTTATCTGGTCAGGGTGAAGCTTTCTTT
CDR3: CASSLSGQGEAFF

J: TRBJ2-7
length: 11
V: TRBV6-6
D: .
size: few
DNA: TGTGCCAGCAGCCACAATAATGAGCAGTACTTC
CDR3: CASSHNNEQYF

J: TRBJ2-1
length: 11
V: TRBV6-6
D: .
size: few
DNA: TGTGCCAGCACTAGGGGGGGTGAGCAGTTCTTC
CDR3: CASTRGGEQFF

J: TRBJ1-5
length: 15
V: TRBV6-2/TRBV6-3
D: .
size: few
DNA: TGTGCCACTGCCCTGGGGATTTATAGCAATCAGCCCCAGCATTTT
CDR3: CATALGIYSNQPQHF

J: TRBJ1-2
length: 16
V: TRBV20-1
D: TRBD1
size: few
DNA: TGCAGTGCCCCAAGGCGAATTGACAGGGGAGGAGCTGGCTACACCTTC
CDR3: CSAPRRIDRGGAGYTF

J: TRBJ2-3
length: 17
V: TRBV24-1
D: TRBD2
size: .
DNA: TGTGCCACCGGACACCTAGCGGGCGATGGTCGCACAGATACGCAGTATTTT
CDR3: CATGHLAGDGRTDTQYF

J: TRBJ2-1
length: 17
V: TRBV28
D: TRBD2
size: few
DNA: TGTGCCAGCAGTTCCCTGATCCCAGCGGGGGGGCCCGGTGAGCAGTTCTTC
CDR3: CASSSLIPAGGPGEQFF

J: TRBJ1-2
length: 17
V: TRBV20-1
D: .
size: .
DNA: TGCAGTGCTAGAGATCGTTTTCGGACAGTAGTAGTGTCTACCTACACCTTC
CDR3: CSARDRFRTVVVSTYTF

J: TRBJ1-2
length: 16
V: TRBV5-1
D: .
size: few
DNA: TGCGCCAGCAGCTTGGACGGTCAGGCTGGAAGGTGGGGCTACACCTTC
CDR3: CASSLDGQAGRWGYTF

J: TRBJ2-1
length: 16
V: TRBV7-2
D: TRBD2
size: .
DNA: TGTGCCAGCAGCCCTCCGTGGGACGCGGGGGGCAATGAGCAGTTCTTC
CDR3: CASSPPWDAGGNEQFF

J: TRBJ1-1
length: 15
V: TRBV5-1
D: .
size: .
DNA: TGCGCCAGCAGCTTCGACCGGCCGGATGTCACTGAAGCTTTCTTT
CDR3: CASSFDRPDVTEAFF

J: TRBJ2-7
length: 13
V: TRBV6-1
D: TRBD2
size: .
DNA: TGTGCCAGCAGTGAATTCGTCCGGGAGGTACAGTACTTC
CDR3: CASSEFVREVQYF

J: TRBJ1-2
length: 13
V: TRBV6-2/TRBV6-3
D: TRBD1
size: few
DNA: TGTGCCAGCGGGAGGACAGGGAGCTATGGCTACACCTTC
CDR3: CASGRTGSYGYTF

J: TRBJ1-2
length: 15
V: TRBV27
D: TRBD1
size: .
DNA: TGTGCCAGCAGTTATAGGTCGGGACAGGGCAGTGGCTACACCTTC
CDR3: CASSYRSGQGSGYTF

J: TRBJ2-3
length: 16
V: TRBV10-3
D: .
size: .
DNA: TGTGCCATCAGTGAGTGGGATGGCGGTAGCACAGATACGCAGTATTTT
CDR3: CAISEWDGGSTDTQYF

J: TRBJ2-1
length: 15
V: TRBV12-3/TRBV12-4
D: TRBD1
size: .
DNA: TGTGCCAGCAGTCGTCCCGGGACAGGGAACTATGAGCAGTTCTTC
CDR3: CASSRPGTGNYEQFF

J: TRBJ1-1
length: 13
V: TRBV20-1
D: .
size: .
DNA: TGCAGTACTAGTCGGGCCCTAGGCACTGAAGCTTTCTTT
CDR3: CSTSRALGTEAFF

J: TRBJ1-2
length: 12
V: TRBV29-1
D: .
size: few
DNA: TGCAGCGTGACGGAGGGGAATGGCGGCTACACCTTC
CDR3: CSVTEGNGGYTF

J: TRBJ2-1
length: 16
V: TRBV4-2
D: TRBD2
size: few
DNA: TGTGCCAGCAGCCCCTCGGTAGCGGGACCATACAATGAGCAGTTCTTC
CDR3: CASSPSVAGPYNEQFF

J: TRBJ1-1
length: 14
V: TRBV9
D: TRBD1
size: few
DNA: TGTGCCAGCAGTACCGGGACAGCGGATTCAGAAGCTTTCTTT
CDR3: CASSTGTADSEAFF

J: TRBJ1-1
length: 12
V: TRBV20-1
D: .
size: .
DNA: TGCAGCTTTACAGGGACGGGTACTGAAGCTTTCTTT
CDR3: CSFTGTGTEAFF

J: TRBJ2-3
length: 12
V: TRBV6-2/TRBV6-3
D: .
size: .
DNA: TGTGCCAGCAACCGAAACACAGATACGCAGTATTTT
CDR3: CASNRNTDTQYF

J: TRBJ1-1
length: 20
V: TRBV15
D: .
size: .
DNA: TGTGCCACCAGCAGAGACTTGAAGCAGGGAGTGGGGAGGGCGAACACTGAAGCTTTCTTT
CDR3: CATSRDLKQGVGRANTEAFF

J: TRBJ1-5
length: 14
V: TRBV6-5
D: .
size: .
DNA: TGTGCCAGCAGTTACACGAGGGGAATTAAGCCCCAGCATTTT
CDR3: CASSYTRGIKPQHF

J: TRBJ2-1
length: 16
V: TRBV27
D: .
size: many
DNA: TGTGCCAGCAGCCTACAGGAGACGGGGCCCTACAATGAGCAGTTCTTC
CDR3: CASSLQETGPYNEQFF

J: TRBJ2-3
length: 14
V: TRBV12-5
D: .
size: .
DNA: TGTGCTAGTGGTTTGGTACCCTCGACAGATACGCAGTATTTT
CDR3: CASGLVPSTDTQYF

J: TRBJ1-2
length: 13
V: TRBV29-1
D: .
size: few
DNA: TGCAGCGTTGAAGATTCCGGAAGCCCCGGCTACACCTTC
CDR3: CSVEDSGSPGYTF

J: TRBJ1-1
length: 14
V: TRBV7-3
D: .
size: once
DNA: TGTGCCAGCAGCAGGGACACCCGAGACACTGTAGCTTTCTTT
CDR3: CASSRDTRDTVAFF

J: TRBJ2-1
length: 15
V: TRBV2
D: TRBD1
size: .
DNA: TGTGCCAGCAGTTCACGGACAGGGCCCTACAATGAGCAGTTCTTC
CDR3: CASSSRTGPYNEQFF

J: TRBJ2-3
length: 16
V: TRBV9
D: .
size: .
DNA: TGTGCCAGCAGCGTAGGGGGGACACAAAGCACAGATACGCAGTATTTT
CDR3: CASSVGGTQSTDTQYF

J: TRBJ2-1
length: 18
V: TRBV4-3
D: TRBD2
size: .
DNA: TGCGCCAGCAGCCACAGACTAGCGGGGGGAGACTCCTACAATGAGCAGTTCTTC
CDR3: CASSHRLAGGDSYNEQFF

J: TRBJ1-1
length: 20
V: TRBV18
D: .
size: .
DNA: TGTGCCAGCTCACTGTTAGGATTGGGAACAGGGCGAAATAGGGACACTGAAGCTTTCTTT
CDR3: CASSLLGLGTGRNRDTEAFF